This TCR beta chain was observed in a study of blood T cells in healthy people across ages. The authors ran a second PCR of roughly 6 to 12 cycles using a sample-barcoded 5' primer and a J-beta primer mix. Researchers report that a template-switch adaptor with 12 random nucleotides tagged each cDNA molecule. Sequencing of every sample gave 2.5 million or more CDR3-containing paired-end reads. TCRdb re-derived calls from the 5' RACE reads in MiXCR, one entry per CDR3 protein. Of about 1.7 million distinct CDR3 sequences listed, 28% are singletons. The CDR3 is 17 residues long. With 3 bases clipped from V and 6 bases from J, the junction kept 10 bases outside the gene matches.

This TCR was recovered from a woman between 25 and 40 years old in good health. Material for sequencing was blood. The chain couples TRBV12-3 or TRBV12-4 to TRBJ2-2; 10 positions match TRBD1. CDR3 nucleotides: TGTGCCAGCAGTTTCTCCTGGGGACAGGGGCGTCCCGGGGAGCTGTTTTTT. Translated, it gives CASSFSWGQGRPGELFF.